What follows is one TCR beta chain and its context. Original analysis: Amplified reference gene primers provided the basis for estimating nucleated cell counts. Clones were read by immunoSEQ multiplex PCR, and TCRdb kept only the in-frame ones, dropping some. That table gives V, J and clone size, and the DNA gave D and trimming. The table records approximately 220,000 clones, approximately 83% of them present only once. After removal of 9 bases from V and 6 bases from J, the junction contained 7 bases not matched to a gene. The CDR3 contains 12 residues. From germline, CDR1 is MNHEY and CDR2 SVGAGI. The source of the sample is a study of blood T cell repertoires in COVID-19. In the study overall: Acute-phase and convalescent COVID-19 samples originated in the United States, Italy and Spain. T cells, B-cell-depleted T cells, or PBMCs supplied cDNA or gDNA.

Sequencing used peripheral blood. The sequence derives from a woman aged 55-75 years with acute or convalescent COVID-19. The J gene is TRBJ1-2, the V gene TRBV6-5, with 7 bases aligning to TRBD1. CDR3 sequence: CASFQGVDGYTF. CDR3 in DNA: TGTGCCAGTTTCCAGGGGGTGGATGGCTACACCTTC.